The next 13 T cell receptor beta chains were all read from a single sample in a study of shared clonotypes between healthy human individuals. It was CD45RO-negative cells, positively selected for CCR7, that made up naive CD8 cells, with terminally differentiated effector memory CD45RA+ cells excluded. The protocol was immunoSEQ multiplex PCR, while the TCRdb copy is restricted to in-frame clones and leaves out a portion. Here the sample spans about 2.1 million clones, over 85% being singletons. Sequencing was done on a sample of naive CD8+ T cells from PBMCs. The receptors originated from a man younger than 30 in good health. Some clones in this sample may be carry-over from other donors' samples.

The V gene is TRBV28, the J gene TRBJ1-2; D ambiguous. Germline CDR1 reads MDHEN; CDR2 reads SYDVKM. Trimming cost V 5 bases and J 0 bases, with 13 bases left between them. The CDR3 loop spans 15 amino acids. In nucleotides, the CDR3 is TGTGCCAGCAGTGCCAGACTGTATACTAACTATGGCTACACCTTC. It encodes CASSARLYTNYGYTF.

This clone was recorded a few times. The rearrangement links TRBV9 to TRBJ1-5; 9 nucleotides agree with TRBD1. The CDR3 runs 12 residues. Germline V gives CDR1 SGDLS, CDR2 YYNGEE. Trimming at V came to 5 bases and at J to 10 bases, leaving 4 bases not matched to a gene. In nucleotides, the CDR3 is TGTGCCAGCAGTCCGGGACAGGGACCCCAGCATTTT. Translated, it gives CASSPGQGPQHF.

The rearrangement joins TRBV28 to TRBJ2-1; D gene uncertain. With 3 bases removed from V and 7 bases from J, the gap between germline ends came to 10 bases. Germline loops: CDR1 MDHEN, CDR2 SYDVKM. CDR3 length equals 13 residues. Here the CDR3 reads CASSLGSANEQFF. The CDR3 nucleotides are TGTGCCAGCAGTTTGGGGTCCGCGAATGAGCAGTTCTTC.

This clone came up once. Other DNA sequences within the sample encode an identical CDR3. The chain links TRBV11-2 to TRBJ2-3; TRBD2 is a possible D gene (5 bases). Trimming took off 1 base at V and 0 bases at J, with 8 bases between the two ends. Per the germline V gene, CDR1 is SGHAT and CDR2 is FQNNGV. The CDR3 sequence is 15 residues long. The CDR3 loop is CASSLVRTSTDTQYF. The CDR3, as DNA: TGTGCCAGCAGCTTAGTTAGGACTAGCACAGATACGCAGTATTTT.

This clone was observed once. J is TRBJ2-7 and V is TRBV6-5, with D tentatively TRBD1 or TRBD2 (5 bases each). This CDR3 spans 14 amino acids. With 7 bases removed from V and 6 bases from J, the gap between germline ends came to 19 bases. Per germline, CDR1 MNHEY and CDR2 SVGAGI. CDR3 amino acids: CASTSGRNVPEQYF. In DNA, the CDR3 is TGTGCCAGCACTTCGGGACGAAATGTTCCCGAGCAGTACTTC.

A word on this clone: The same CDR3 is also encoded by other DNA sequences in this sample. The chain employs TRBV5-1 and TRBJ1-2; D gene ambiguous. In germline, CDR1 is SGHRS, CDR2 YFSETQ. Trimming shortened V by 2 bases and J by 5 bases, and 10 bases separated the two germline ends. The CDR3 covers 13 residues. CDR3 nucleotides: TGCGCCAGCAGCTTAGGAACAGCTTATGGCTACACCTTC. Translating it yields CASSLGTAYGYTF.

This clone was detected once. This rearrangement joins TRBV7-3 to TRBJ2-7, with TRBD2 matching over 8 bases. CDR1 is SGHTA and CDR2 is FQGTGA in the germline V gene. V lost 4 bases to trimming and J lost 3 bases; unmatched junction nucleotides: 8. The CDR3 has 15 residues. DNA of the CDR3: TGTGCCAGCAGCTCCTCCCCGGGACTAGGCTACGAGCAGTACTTC. Its protein is CASSSSPGLGYEQYF.

This rearrangement joins TRBV11-3 to TRBJ2-1, with TRBD2 matching over 12 bases. This CDR3 has 18 residues. Germline assignment: CDR1 SGHNT and CDR2 YENEEA. V lost 5 bases, J lost 7 bases, and 15 bases stayed unmatched. Here the CDR3 reads CASSKGGLAGGPSNEQFF. DNA for the CDR3: TGTGCCAGCAGCAAAGGAGGGCTAGCGGGAGGGCCCAGTAATGAGCAGTTCTTC.

The chain couples TRBV10-3 to TRBJ2-5; 11 bases are a match to TRBD1. Unmatched junction bases numbered 9, after V lost 3 bases and J lost 6 bases. This CDR3 comprises 16 residues. Germline CDR1 and CDR2: ENHRY and SYGVKD. The CDR3 is CAISDLEGQGAKTQYF. The CDR3 nucleotides read TGTGCCATCAGTGACCTCGAAGGACAGGGGGCGAAGACCCAGTACTTC.

The V and J genes are TRBV7-9 and TRBJ2-3; unclear D gene. CDR3 length: 13 residues. Per germline, CDR1 SEHNR and CDR2 FQNEAQ (reference sequence). V was clipped by 0 bases and J by 4 bases, with 5 bases between them. CDR3 amino acids: CASSLAVSDTQYF. The CDR3, as DNA: TGTGCCAGCAGCTTAGCAGTATCAGATACGCAGTATTTT.

The V gene is TRBV11-3, the J gene TRBJ2-7, with 10 bases matching TRBD1. V lost 5 bases to trimming and J lost 7 bases; unmatched junction nucleotides: 11. The CDR3 contains 15 residues. Per germline, CDR1 SGHNT and CDR2 YENEEA. The CDR3 is CASSHPRDRGGEQYF. In nucleotides, the CDR3 is TGTGCCAGCAGCCACCCGCGGGACAGGGGTGGAGAGCAGTACTTC. Supplemented by reference TRBV11-3 and TRBJ2-7, the full variable domain reads EAGVVQSPRYKIIEKKQPVAFWCNPISGHNTLYWYLQNLGQGPELLIRYENEEAVDDSQLPKDRFSAERLKGVDSTLKIQPAELGDSAVYLCASSHPRDRGGEQYFGPGTRLTVT.

This chain connects TRBV27 to TRBJ2-1; TRBD2 might be the D (6 bases). The V and J ends lost 6 bases and 5 bases respectively, with 11 bases between them. This CDR3 is built from 13 residues. CDR1 and CDR2 from the germline V gene are MNHEY and SMNVEV (reference sequence). In DNA form, the CDR3 reads TGTGCCAGCAGCCGGGACTGGGACAATGAGCAGTTCTTC. Translated, it gives CASSRDWDNEQFF.

The chain couples TRBV4-1 to TRBJ2-2; D not resolved. Germline V gene data show CDR1 as MGHRA and CDR2 as YSYEKL. Trimming pared 4 bases from V and 4 bases from J, leaving 13 bases between. The CDR3 runs to 15 residues. CDR3 loop: CASSRVRPGTGELFF. The CDR3 bases are TGCGCCAGCAGCCGGGTCAGACCGGGCACCGGGGAGCTGTTTTTT.